This TCR beta chain was observed in a study of blood T cell repertoires in COVID-19. Study context: Researchers got acute and convalescent COVID-19 samples from the United States, Italy and Spain. Nucleic acid was either cDNA or gDNA, and it came from T cells, B-cell-depleted T cells, or PBMCs.

This clone was seen a single time. Germline V gene lookup returns CDR1 MGHRA and CDR2 YSYEKL. This CDR3 comprises 15 residues. V dropped 3 bases and J dropped 0 bases, with 9 bases sitting between them. One Seattle source followed patients from active infection through their disease course. In the original processing: Amplification of reference gene primers provided the estimated nucleated cell counts. Libraries were prepared by immunoSEQ multiplex PCR; TCRdb keeps only in-frame clonotypes and omits some of them. From that table come the V and J calls and clone size; the DNA was used to work out D and trimming. The sample holds over 150,000 clones, more than 75% seen once.

This TCR was sampled from a man aged 18-30 years with COVID-19, enrolled during active disease. This chain uses TRBV4-1 with TRBJ2-4; D gene ambiguous. Sequencing used peripheral blood. The CDR3 coding sequence is TGCGCCAGCAGCCAGCTAGTGGTAGCCAAAAACATTCAGTACTTC. Amino acids: CASSQLVVAKNIQYF.